A selection of T cell receptor beta chains follows, all from one sample in a study of identical twins. TCRdb analysed the 5' RACE reads with MiXCR anew, one entry per CDR3 protein. The repertoire consists of approximately 530,000 distinct CDR3 sequences, with 20% to 25% occurring once and the leading ten covering approximately 0.5%. This sample also belongs to another study, concerning yellow fever vaccine responses in identical twins.

The specimen was CD4+ T cells sorted from blood. Every receptor here comes from a young woman in good health. CDR3s include the opening cysteine and the closing phenylalanine or tryptophan.

V,J,CDR3
TRBV5-1,TRBJ1-6,CASSPSSGTGTSPLHF
TRBV7-7,TRBJ2-1,CASSPLGPGTSEQFF
TRBV24-1,TRBJ2-3,CATSDLVGVSTDTQYF
TRBV12-3/TRBV12-4,TRBJ2-5,CASSLQRGNQETQYF
TRBV9,TRBJ2-5,CASSAGLAGVRETQYF
TRBV5-5,TRBJ1-1,CASSFPRLNTEAFF
TRBV2,TRBJ2-5,CASAGFLRGETQYF
TRBV9,TRBJ2-7,CASSVGAGDTYEQYF
TRBV3-1,TRBJ1-1,CASSLGQEDTEAFF
TRBV5-1,TRBJ1-2,CASSYTGDYGYTF
TRBV12-3/TRBV12-4,TRBJ2-6,CASSPAGAHSGANVLTF
TRBV4-1,TRBJ2-7,CASSRTSWSYEQYF
TRBV4-1,TRBJ2-7,CASSQRDSSYEQYF
TRBV10-3,TRBJ1-2,CAISESWTGTSNYGYTF
TRBV20-1,TRBJ2-1,CCARKSRTLSSYNEQFF
TRBV29-1,TRBJ1-2,CSVADSISGYTF
TRBV6-1,TRBJ2-3,CASSPALTSTDTQYF